What follows are 2 T cell receptor beta chains derived from one specimen sequenced in a study of blood T cell repertoires in COVID-19. Method: immunoSEQ multiplex PCR; TCRdb's copy keeps in-frame clones and lacks some. The sample lists more than 150,000 clones, around 80% occurring once. The sequencing sample was made of peripheral blood. These receptors were obtained from a man aged 30 to 45 with active or convalescent COVID-19.

V and J are TRBV4-3 and TRBJ1-2; 7 bases agree with TRBD1. Trimming took 1 base from V and 3 from J; bases not matched to a gene: 5. The CDR3 is 15 amino acids. Germline assignment: CDR1 LGHNA and CDR2 YSLEER. The CDR3 loop reads CASSQAGTGDYGYTF. As DNA, the CDR3 is TGCGCCAGCAGCCAAGCGGGAACAGGGGACTATGGCTACACCTTC.

The rearrangement uses TRBV27 and TRBJ1-2, with 8 bases matching TRBD1. V dropped 4 bases and J dropped 5; count of bases not matched to a gene: 6. The CDR3 consists of 14 residues. Germline V lookup: CDR1 MNHEY, CDR2 SMNVEV (reference sequence). CDR3 sequence reads: CASSSSGGPYGYTF. CDR3 sequence (DNA): TGTGCCAGCAGTTCATCAGGGGGCCCGTATGGCTACACCTTC.